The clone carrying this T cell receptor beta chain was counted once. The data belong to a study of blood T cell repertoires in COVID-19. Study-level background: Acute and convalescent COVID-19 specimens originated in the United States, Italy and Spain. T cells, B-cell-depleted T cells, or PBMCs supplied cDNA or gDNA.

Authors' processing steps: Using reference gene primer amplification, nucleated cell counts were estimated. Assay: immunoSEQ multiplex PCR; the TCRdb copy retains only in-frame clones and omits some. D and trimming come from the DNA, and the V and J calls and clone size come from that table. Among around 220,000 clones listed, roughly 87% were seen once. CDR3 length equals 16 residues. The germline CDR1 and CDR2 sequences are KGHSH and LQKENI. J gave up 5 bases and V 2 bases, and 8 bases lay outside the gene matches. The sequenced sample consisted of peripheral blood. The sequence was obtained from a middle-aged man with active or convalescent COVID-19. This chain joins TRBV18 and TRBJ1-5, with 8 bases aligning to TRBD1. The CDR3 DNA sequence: TGTGCCAGCTCACCAGTGGGGACAGGATTCTATCAGCCCCAGCATTTT. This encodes CASSPVGTGFYQPQHF.